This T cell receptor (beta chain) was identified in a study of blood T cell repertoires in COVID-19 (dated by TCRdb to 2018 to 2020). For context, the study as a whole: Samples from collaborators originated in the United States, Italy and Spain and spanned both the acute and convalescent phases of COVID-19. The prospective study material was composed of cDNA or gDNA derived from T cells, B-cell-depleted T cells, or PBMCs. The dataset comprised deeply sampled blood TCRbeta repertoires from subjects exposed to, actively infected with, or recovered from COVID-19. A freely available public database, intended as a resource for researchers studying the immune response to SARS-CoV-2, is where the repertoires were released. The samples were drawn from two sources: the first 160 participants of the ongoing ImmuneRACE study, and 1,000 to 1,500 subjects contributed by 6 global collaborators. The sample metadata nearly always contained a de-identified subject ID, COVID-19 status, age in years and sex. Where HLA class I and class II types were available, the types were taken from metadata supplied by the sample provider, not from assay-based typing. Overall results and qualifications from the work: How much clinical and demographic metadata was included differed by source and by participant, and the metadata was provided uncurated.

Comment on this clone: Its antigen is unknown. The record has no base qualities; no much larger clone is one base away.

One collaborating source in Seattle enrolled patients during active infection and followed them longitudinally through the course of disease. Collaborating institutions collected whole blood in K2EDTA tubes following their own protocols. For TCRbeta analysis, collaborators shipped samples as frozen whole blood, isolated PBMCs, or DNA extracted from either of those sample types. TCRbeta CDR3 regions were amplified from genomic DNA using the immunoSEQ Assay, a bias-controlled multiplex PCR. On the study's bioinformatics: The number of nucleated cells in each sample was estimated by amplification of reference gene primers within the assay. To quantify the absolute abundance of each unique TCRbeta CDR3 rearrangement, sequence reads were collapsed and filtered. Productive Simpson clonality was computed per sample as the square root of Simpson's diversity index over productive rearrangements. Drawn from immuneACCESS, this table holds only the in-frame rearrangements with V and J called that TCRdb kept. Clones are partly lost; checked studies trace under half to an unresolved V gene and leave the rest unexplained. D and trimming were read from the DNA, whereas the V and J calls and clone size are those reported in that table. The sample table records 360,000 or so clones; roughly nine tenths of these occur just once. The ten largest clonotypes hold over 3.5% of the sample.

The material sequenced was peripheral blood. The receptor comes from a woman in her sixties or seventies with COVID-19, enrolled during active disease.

The CDR3 is CATSDSGIQETQYF. Here is the DNA: TGTGCCACCAGTGATTCAGGGATCCAAGAGACCCAGTACTTC. This chain is built from TRBV24-1 and TRBJ2-5; possibly the D gene is TRBD1, per 5 matching bases. From the cysteine up to the phenylalanine, the CDR3 has a length of 14 residues. The only DNA kept is the CDR3, 42 bases in frame from the first base. CDR1 and CDR2 (KGHDR, SFDVKD) derive from the germline V gene. V loses 2 bases, J loses 1 base, and the germline ends lie 7 bases apart.